In its sample, the clone carrying this TCR beta chain was seen a few times. As yet, its antigen is unknown. This may stem from a read error, because a much larger clone lies one nucleotide away. The data derive from a study of post-analysis software for immune sequencing data. The study, taken as a whole, reports: Controls significantly exceeded multiple sclerosis patients in normalized Chao1 diversity. Roughly 5 TRBV segments (TRBV5-6, TRBV5-1 and TRBV20-1 among them) occurred more frequently in patients than in controls. Strong co-clustering by F measure was seen for same-batch samples.

With V trimmed by 4 bases and J by 6 bases, 15 bases remained unmatched. CDR1 and CDR2 from the germline V gene are ENHRY and SYGVKD. CDR3 length: 17 residues. Unique-molecular-identifier-tagged TCR beta cDNA libraries were used. Each batch of roughly 1 to 10 million T cells produced 490,000 or so cDNA molecules. TCRdb re-derived calls from the PCR reads in MiXCR, one entry per CDR3 protein. The sample yields approximately 250,000 distinct CDR3 sequences, 36% seen once. The chain uses TRBV10-3 and TRBJ2-1; 7 bases match TRBD1. Source material: blood. This receptor was obtained from a girl aged 5 to 17 with multiple sclerosis. The CDR3 loop reads CAISGQGGKLSGNEQFF. Here the CDR3 DNA reads TGTGCCATCAGTGGACAGGGCGGAAAACTATCTGGCAATGAGCAGTTCTTC.